The 28 T cell receptor beta chains in this list originate from one sample, sequenced in a study of identifying expanded T cells in peripheral blood. The method was immunoSEQ multiplex PCR; TCRdb's version includes in-frame clones alone and lacks a portion of them. Of over 100,000 clones in the sample, about 85% were seen once. The sample comprised blood. The receptor set was obtained from a person aged 18 to 75 in good health.

The sample holds one count of this clone. The V and J genes are TRBV9 and TRBJ1-4; 8 positions agree with TRBD1. This CDR3 contains 14 residues. With V trimmed by 1 base and J by 7 bases, 3 bases remained unmatched. Germline CDR1 SGDLS, CDR2 YYNGEE. CDR3 region: CASSVSQGAEKLFF. The DNA of the CDR3 is TGTGCCAGCAGCGTAAGCCAGGGGGCTGAAAAACTGTTTTTT.

The J gene is TRBJ2-1, the V gene TRBV6-5; D ambiguous. Trimming pared 5 bases from V and 2 bases from J, leaving 10 bases between. Looked up from germline, CDR1 is MNHEY and CDR2 is SVGAGI. The CDR3 totals 14 residues. CDR3 amino acids: CASSQDRAYNEQFF. CDR3 DNA sequence: TGTGCCAGCAGTCAAGACCGAGCCTACAATGAGCAGTTCTTC.

The rearrangement uses TRBV6-7 and TRBJ2-7, with 7 bases fitting TRBD1. TRBV6-7 is recorded as an ORF, its role being uncertain. The V and J ends lost 2 bases and 0 bases, in that order; junction bases with no gene match: 4. The CDR3 sequence is 15 residues long. The CDR3 is CASSYLQGSSYEQYF. The CDR3 coding sequence is TGTGCCAGCAGTTACCTACAGGGGTCCTCCTACGAGCAGTACTTC.

The genes are TRBV2 and TRBJ2-7; D is unresolved. CDR1 is SNHLY and CDR2 is FYNNEI in the germline V gene. V dropped 1 base and J dropped 6 bases, with 10 bases sitting between them. This CDR3 has 13 amino acids. The CDR3 spells CASSEVLAFEQYF. CDR3 sequence (DNA): TGTGCCAGCAGTGAAGTTTTGGCGTTCGAGCAGTACTTC.

The chain couples TRBV7-8 to TRBJ1-1; D is ambiguous. This CDR3 region has 14 residues. Trimming left V 0 bases short and J 7 bases short, with 12 bases between. Germline lookup yields CDR1 SGHVS and CDR2 FQNEAQ. Written as DNA, the CDR3 is TGTGCCAGCAGCTTAGCCGGACTGCCGCTTGAAGCTTTCTTT. This gives the protein CASSLAGLPLEAFF.

This clone was picked up one time. At one end, the junction sequence differs from germline, possibly due to a read error. The chain has TRBV5-1 and TRBJ2-1, with TRBD2 identical over 10 bases. The CDR3 sequence is 14 residues long. Germline CDR1 is SGHRS and CDR2 is YFSETQ. This CDR3 reads CASSPGLAGDITVF. The CDR3 bases are TGCGCCAGCAGCCCAGGGCTAGCGGGGGATATTACTGTCTTC.

The chain joins TRBV5-1 to TRBJ1-6; 10 bases line up with TRBD1. This CDR3 region has 16 residues. Germline CDR1 reads SGHRS; CDR2 reads YFSETQ. Trimming took 1 base from V and 5 from J; bases not matched to a gene: 3. CDR3 residues: CASSLKDRGDNSPLHF. CDR3 DNA: TGCGCCAGCAGCTTGAAGGACAGGGGGGATAATTCACCCCTCCACTTT.

The chain recombines TRBV7-3 with TRBJ2-3; 10 bases align to TRBD2. This CDR3 comprises 15 residues. Trimming at V came to 4 bases and at J to 3 bases, leaving 4 bases not matched to a gene. The germline CDR1 and CDR2 sequences are SGHTA and FQGTGA. The CDR3 nucleotides read TGTGCCAGCAGCTCCCAGCGGGGGGGAACAGATACGCAGTATTTT. Encoded protein: CASSSQRGGTDTQYF.

The V and J genes are TRBV9 and TRBJ1-5; D not certain. Per the germline V gene, CDR1 is SGDLS and CDR2 is YYNGEE. CDR3 length: 14 amino acids. V was shortened by 4 bases and J by 1 base, with 9 bases between the two germline ends. The chain's CDR3 is CASSRRESNQPQHF. The CDR3 DNA reads as TGTGCCAGCAGCAGGAGAGAAAGCAATCAGCCCCAGCATTTT. Filled out from reference TRBV9 and TRBJ1-5, the complete variable domain reads DSGVTQTPKHLITATGQRVTLRCSPRSGDLSVYWYQQSLDQGLQFLIQYYNGEERAKGNILERFSAQQFPDLHSELNLSSLELGDSALYFCASSRRESNQPQHFGDGTRLSIL.

The V call is TRBV28, the J call TRBJ1-3, with D maybe TRBD1 (6 bases). V dropped 5 bases and J dropped 0 bases, with 14 bases sitting between them. This CDR3 region has 16 residues. Germline V lookup: CDR1 MDHEN, CDR2 SYDVKM. CDR3 DNA sequence: TGTGCCAGCAGTGGTGGACAGACCAGCTCTGGAAACACCATATATTTT. The encoded protein is CASSGGQTSSGNTIYF. Full variable domain (outside the CDR3, taken from reference TRBV28 and TRBJ1-3): DVKVTQSSRYLVKRTGEKVFLECVQDMDHENMFWYRQDPGLGLRLIYFSYDVKMKEKGDIPEGYSVSREKKERFSLILESASTNQTSMYLCASSGGQTSSGNTIYFGEGSWLTVV.

This CDR3 reads CASRLGGRTPPCTDTQYF. Written as DNA, the CDR3 is TGTGCAAGTCGCTTAGGGGGACGGACCCCTCCATGCACAGATACGCAGTATTTT. The chain recombines TRBV12-2 with TRBJ2-3. TRBV12-2 is a pseudogene segment. The CDR3 is 18 residues long.

This chain uses TRBV5-4 with TRBJ2-3; TRBD2 matches 13 bases. Germline V gene lookup returns CDR1 SGHNT and CDR2 YYREEE (reference sequence). The CDR3 extends over 15 amino acids. V gave up 0 bases and J gave up 10 bases; unmatched junction bases: 5. The CDR3 coding sequence is TGTGCCAGCAGCTTGGGGACTAGCGGGAGCGTCCCGCAGTATTTT. Its translation is CASSLGTSGSVPQYF.

The rearrangement links TRBV28 to TRBJ2-6, with D unclear. The CDR3 totals 14 residues. Trimming took 6 bases from V and 1 from J, leaving 7 bases between them. Germline CDR1 MDHEN, CDR2 SYDVKM. Here the CDR3 DNA reads TGTGCCAGCAGACGGCCTTCTGGGGCCAACGTCCTGACTTTC. It yields the protein CASRRPSGANVLTF.

The chain joins TRBV7-8 to TRBJ1-5, with D unresolved. Germline loops: CDR1 SGHVS, CDR2 FQNEAQ. This CDR3 comprises 13 residues. Trimming cost V 6 bases and J 5 bases, with 11 bases left between them. CDR3 bases: TGTGCCAGCAGTTCCCGTCACGATCAGCCCCAGCATTTT. Translated: CASSSRHDQPQHF. The complete variable domain, with remaining parts taken from reference TRBV7-8 and TRBJ1-5, reads GAGVSQSPRYKVAKRGQDVALRCDPISGHVSLFWYQQALGQGPEFLTYFQNEAQLDKSGLPSDRFFAERPEGSVSTLKIQRTQQEDSAVYLCASSSRHDQPQHFGDGTRLSIL.

The V and J genes are TRBV27 and TRBJ2-1, with D possibly being TRBD2 (5 bases). CDR1 and CDR2 from the germline V gene are MNHEY and SMNVEV (reference sequence). CDR3 size: 16 residues. V was shortened by 5 bases and J by 2 bases, with 16 bases between the two germline ends. The CDR3 loop reads CASSRASGSPYNEQFF. Written as DNA, the CDR3 is TGTGCCAGCAGTCGAGCCAGCGGAAGCCCCTACAATGAGCAGTTCTTC.

V usage is TRBV5-5 and J usage is TRBJ2-1; TRBD1 matches 9 bases. The CDR3 covers 14 residues. Per the germline V gene, CDR1 is SGHKS and CDR2 is YYEKEE (reference sequence). V was pared by 4 bases and J by 7 bases, with 6 bases of the junction left unmatched. This CDR3 is CASSLQTGGNEQFF. CDR3 nucleotide sequence: TGTGCCAGCAGCCTCCAGACAGGGGGGAATGAGCAGTTCTTC.

A few counts support this clone. V usage is TRBV5-4 and J usage is TRBJ2-3; 8 bases are a match to TRBD1. In germline, CDR1 is SGHNT, CDR2 YYREEE (reference sequence). CDR3 length: 16 amino acids. V lost 0 bases, J lost 5 bases, and 8 bases stayed unmatched. CDR3 nucleotide sequence: TGTGCCAGCAGCTTGGGCAAGCAGGGGGCCGGAGATACGCAGTATTTT. The encoded protein is CASSLGKQGAGDTQYF.

V usage is TRBV6-6 and J usage is TRBJ2-2, with no clear D. This CDR3 contains 12 residues. The V gene lost 8 bases and the J gene lost 1 base, with 5 bases spanning the gap. CDR1 is MNHNY, CDR2 SVGAGI, per germline (reference sequence). DNA of the CDR3: TGTGCCAGCCGCTGGAACACCGGGGAGCTGTTTTTT. Translated: CASRWNTGELFF.

The chain links TRBV19 to TRBJ2-3; D not certain. Trimming took off 5 bases at V and 2 bases at J, with 8 bases between the two ends. Germline loops: CDR1 LNHDA, CDR2 SQIVND (reference sequence). CDR3 length equals 13 residues. CDR3 residues: CASSARTTDTQYF. The CDR3 DNA is TGTGCCAGTAGTGCTAGAACCACAGATACGCAGTATTTT. The whole variable domain, remainder taken from reference TRBV19 and TRBJ2-3, is DGGITQSPKYLFRKEGQNVTLSCEQNLNHDAMYWYRQDPGQGLRLIYYSQIVNDFQKGDIAEGYSVSREKKESFPLTVTSAQKNPTAFYLCASSARTTDTQYFGPGTRLTVL.

On this clone: This sample includes further DNA sequences coding for the same CDR3. The chain joins TRBV18 to TRBJ2-7; no reliable D call. Trimming cost V 2 bases and J 2 bases, with 10 bases left between them. The CDR3 has 14 residues. The germline V gene has CDR1 KGHSH and CDR2 LQKENI. The CDR3 DNA follows: TGTGCCAGCTCACCAGAGGCGTTCGCCTACGAGCAGTACTTC. It encodes CASSPEAFAYEQYF.

The J gene is TRBJ2-1, the V gene TRBV9; TRBD2 agrees at 11 bases. The CDR3 totals 16 residues. CDR1 SGDLS and CDR2 YYNGEE come from the germline V gene. J was trimmed by 9 bases and V by 0 bases; bases with no gene match: 8. The CDR3 DNA is TGTGCCAGCAGCGTAGAAGTACTAGCGGGAGCGGGTGAGCAGTTCTTC. Protein product: CASSVEVLAGAGEQFF. Complete variable domain (other parts from reference TRBV9 and TRBJ2-1): DSGVTQTPKHLITATGQRVTLRCSPRSGDLSVYWYQQSLDQGLQFLIQYYNGEERAKGNILERFSAQQFPDLHSELNLSSLELGDSALYFCASSVEVLAGAGEQFFGPGTRLTVL.

The rearrangement links TRBV28 to TRBJ2-7; the match to TRBD1 covers 12 bases. V shed 5 bases, J shed 7 bases, and the junction held 6 bases outside the gene matches. The CDR3 covers 14 residues. CDR1 and CDR2 (germline): MDHEN, SYDVKM. In DNA, the CDR3 is TGTGCCAGCAGTGGGACAGGGGGCACTGGAGAGCAGTACTTC. This encodes CASSGTGGTGEQYF.

This clone came up once. This chain links TRBV28 with TRBJ2-3; 15 positions match TRBD2. The CDR3 spans 17 residues. V was clipped by 5 bases and J by 6 bases; unmatched bases: 9. Germline loops: CDR1 MDHEN, CDR2 SYDVKM. CDR3 protein: CASSATGTSGRWDTQYF. CDR3 in DNA: TGTGCCAGCAGTGCGACCGGGACTAGCGGGAGGTGGGATACGCAGTATTTT.

This chain uses TRBV14 with TRBJ2-7; TRBD1 agrees at 7 bases. Germline V gene sequence: CDR1 SGHDN, CDR2 FVKESK. J lost 7 bases, V lost 3 bases, and 6 bases had no gene match. CDR3 size: 13 residues. The CDR3 reads CASSQTGWKEQYF. As DNA, the CDR3 is TGTGCCAGCAGCCAGACAGGGTGGAAGGAGCAGTACTTC.

To note about this clone: A read error may account for a junction end that differs from germline. The chain has TRBV6-1 and TRBJ2-2, with 9 bases aligning to TRBD2. This CDR3 comprises 15 residues. Germline CDR1 MNHNS, CDR2 SASEGT. The CDR3: CTSIPTSGNTGELFF. In nucleotides, the CDR3 is TGTACCAGCATCCCGACTAGCGGGAACACCGGGGAGCTGTTTTTT.

The chain is built from TRBV4-3 and TRBJ1-1; D not resolved. Per germline, CDR1 LGHNA and CDR2 YSLEER. The CDR3 length is 14 residues. The V gene lost 1 base and the J gene lost 1 base, with 7 bases spanning the gap. Written as DNA, the CDR3 is TGCGCCAGCAGCCAAGGATATCGGAACACTGAAGCTTTCTTT. Translating gives CASSQGYRNTEAFF.

The chain combines TRBV11-3 with TRBJ1-1; D uncertain. The CDR3 covers 14 residues. Germline CDR1 and CDR2: SGHNT and YENEEA. Trimming stripped 1 base from V and 1 base from J, with 7 bases between. In nucleotides, the CDR3 is TGTGCCAGCAGCTTAGGAAGGGAGAACACTGAAGCTTTCTTT. This encodes CASSLGRENTEAFF.

The chain is built from TRBV7-2 and TRBJ2-5, with a weak D call TRBD1 (6 bases). The germline V and J ends were trimmed by 5 bases and 5 bases, with 18 bases remaining between them. Germline CDR1 and CDR2: SGHTA and FQGNSA. This CDR3 has 15 amino acids. CDR3 nucleotide sequence: TGTGCCAGCAGCCAAGACACAGGGACGGGGGAGACCCAGTACTTC. As protein: CASSQDTGTGETQYF. The entire variable domain, with the rest obtained from reference TRBV7-2 and TRBJ2-5, is as follows: GAGVSQSPSNKVTEKGKDVELRCDPISGHTALYWYRQSLGQGLEFLIYFQGNSAPDKSGLPSDRFSAERTGGSVSTLTIQRTQQEDSAVYLCASSQDTGTGETQYFGPGTRLLVL.